This T cell receptor (beta chain) was documented in a study of cytomegalovirus exposure and HLA in healthy donors. Study-level points and caveats: Compared with the approximately 680-donor mean, an Asian-associated ancestry cluster reportedly had fewer N-insertions, according to a later analysis.

Comments on this clone: As yet, its antigen is unknown.

Per the germline V gene, CDR1 is SGHAT and CDR2 is FQNNGV. The CDR3 covers 12 residues. V was clipped by 5 bases and J by 5 bases, with 10 bases between them. The PCR contained 60 Vbeta and 13 Jbeta primers. The data were produced by immunoSEQ multiplex PCR, yet TCRdb's version contains in-frame clones alone and is incomplete. The data show around 72,000 clones, with approximately 70% seen just once and roughly a fifth held by the top ten. The sequence derives from a man in his forties in good health and CMV-seropositive. The rearrangement links TRBV11-2 to TRBJ2-7; weak D call: TRBD1 (6 bases). Sequencing used PBMCs. CDR3: CASSPDSHEQYF. The CDR3 DNA follows: TGTGCCAGCAGCCCGGACAGTCACGAGCAGTACTTC.